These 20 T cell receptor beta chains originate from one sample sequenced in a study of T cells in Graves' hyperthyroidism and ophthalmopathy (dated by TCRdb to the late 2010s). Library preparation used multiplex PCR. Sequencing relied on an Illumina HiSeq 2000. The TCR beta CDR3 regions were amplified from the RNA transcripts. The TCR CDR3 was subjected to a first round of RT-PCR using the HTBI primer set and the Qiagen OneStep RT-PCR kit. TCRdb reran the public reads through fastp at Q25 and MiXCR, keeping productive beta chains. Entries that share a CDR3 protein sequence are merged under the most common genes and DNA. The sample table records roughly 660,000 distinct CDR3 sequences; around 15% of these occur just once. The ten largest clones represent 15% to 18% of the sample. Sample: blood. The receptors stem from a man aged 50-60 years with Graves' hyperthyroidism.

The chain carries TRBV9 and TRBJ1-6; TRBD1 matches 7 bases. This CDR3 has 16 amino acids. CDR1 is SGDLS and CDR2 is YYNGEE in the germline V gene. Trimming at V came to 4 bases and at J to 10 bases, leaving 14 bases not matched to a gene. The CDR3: CASSLRTGSLESPLHF. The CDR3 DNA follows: TGTGCCAGCAGCTTAAGGACAGGATCCCTGGAATCACCCCTCCACTTT.

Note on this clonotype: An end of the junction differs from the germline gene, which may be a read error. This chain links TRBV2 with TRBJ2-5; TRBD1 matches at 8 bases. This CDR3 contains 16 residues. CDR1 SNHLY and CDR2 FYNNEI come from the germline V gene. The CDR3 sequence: CASSESLGQAEEAQYF. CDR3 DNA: TGTGCCAGCAGTGAATCCCTGGGACAGGCCGAAGAGGCCCAGTACTTC. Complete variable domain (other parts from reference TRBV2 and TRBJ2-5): EPEVTQTPSHQVTQMGQEVILRCVPISNHLYFYWYRQILGQKVEFLVSFYNNEISEKSEIFDDQFSVERPDGSNFTLKIRSTKLEDSAMYFCASSESLGQAEEAQYFGPGTRLLVL.

The DNA of the CDR3 is TGTGCCAGCAGGTTTACTAGCAGCTACGAGCAGTACTTC. Protein product: CASRFTSSYEQYF. V usage is TRBV2 and J usage is TRBJ2-7, with D possibly TRBD2 on 6 matching bases. Germline V gives CDR1 SNHLY, CDR2 FYNNEI. V was shortened by 6 bases and J by 3 bases, with 12 bases between the two germline ends. The CDR3 is 13 amino acids. The entire variable domain, with the rest obtained from reference TRBV2 and TRBJ2-7, is as follows: EPEVTQTPSHQVTQMGQEVILRCVPISNHLYFYWYRQILGQKVEFLVSFYNNEISEKSEIFDDQFSVERPDGSNFTLKIRSTKLEDSAMYFCASRFTSSYEQYFGPGTRLTVT.

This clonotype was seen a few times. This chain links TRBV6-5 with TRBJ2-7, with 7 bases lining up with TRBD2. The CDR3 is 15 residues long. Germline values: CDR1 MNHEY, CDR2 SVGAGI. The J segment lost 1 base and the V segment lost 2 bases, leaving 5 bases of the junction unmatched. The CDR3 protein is CASSYGVGGSYEQYF. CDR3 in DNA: TGTGCCAGCAGTTACGGTGTGGGAGGGTCCTACGAGCAGTACTTC.

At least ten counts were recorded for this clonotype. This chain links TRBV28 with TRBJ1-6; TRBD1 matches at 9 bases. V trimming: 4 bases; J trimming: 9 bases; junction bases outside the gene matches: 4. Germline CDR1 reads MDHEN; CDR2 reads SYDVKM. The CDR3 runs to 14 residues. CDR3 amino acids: CASSSGQGSSPLHF. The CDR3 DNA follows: TGTGCCAGCAGTTCGGGACAGGGAAGTTCACCCCTCCACTTT. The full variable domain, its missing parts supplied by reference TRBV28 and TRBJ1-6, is DVKVTQSSRYLVKRTGEKVFLECVQDMDHENMFWYRQDPGLGLRLIYFSYDVKMKEKGDIPEGYSVSREKKERFSLILESASTNQTSMYLCASSSGQGSSPLHFGNGTRLTVT.

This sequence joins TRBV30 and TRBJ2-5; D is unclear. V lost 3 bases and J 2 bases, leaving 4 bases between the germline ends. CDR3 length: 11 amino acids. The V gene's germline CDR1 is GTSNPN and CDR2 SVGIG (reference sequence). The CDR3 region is CAWRGQETQYF. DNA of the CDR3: TGTGCCTGGAGAGGACAAGAGACCCAGTACTTC.

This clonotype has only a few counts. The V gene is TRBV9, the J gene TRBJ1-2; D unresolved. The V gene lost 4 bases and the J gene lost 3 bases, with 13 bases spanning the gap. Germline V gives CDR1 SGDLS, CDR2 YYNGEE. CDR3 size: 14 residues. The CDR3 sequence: CASSIGLSHYGYTF. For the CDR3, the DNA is TGTGCCAGCAGCATCGGACTCTCTCACTATGGCTACACCTTC.

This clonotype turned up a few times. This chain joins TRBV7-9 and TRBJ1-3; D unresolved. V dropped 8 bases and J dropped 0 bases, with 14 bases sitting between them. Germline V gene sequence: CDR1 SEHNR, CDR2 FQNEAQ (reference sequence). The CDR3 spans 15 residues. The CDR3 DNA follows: TGTGCCAGCCCACCGACCGGAGGCTCTGGAAACACCATATATTTT. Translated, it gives CASPPTGGSGNTIYF.

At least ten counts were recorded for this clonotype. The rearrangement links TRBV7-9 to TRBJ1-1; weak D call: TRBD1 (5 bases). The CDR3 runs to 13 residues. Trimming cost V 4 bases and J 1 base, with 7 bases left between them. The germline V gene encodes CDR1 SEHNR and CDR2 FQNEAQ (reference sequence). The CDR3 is CASSYGGNTEAFF. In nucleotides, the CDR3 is TGTGCCAGCAGCTACGGGGGGAACACTGAAGCTTTCTTT.

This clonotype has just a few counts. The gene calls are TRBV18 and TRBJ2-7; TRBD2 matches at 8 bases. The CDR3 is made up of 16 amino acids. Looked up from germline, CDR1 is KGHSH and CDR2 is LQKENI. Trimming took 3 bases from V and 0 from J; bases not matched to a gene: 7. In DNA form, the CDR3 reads TGTGCCAGCTCACCTGGGACTAGTCGATACTCCTACGAGCAGTACTTC. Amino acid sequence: CASSPGTSRYSYEQYF.

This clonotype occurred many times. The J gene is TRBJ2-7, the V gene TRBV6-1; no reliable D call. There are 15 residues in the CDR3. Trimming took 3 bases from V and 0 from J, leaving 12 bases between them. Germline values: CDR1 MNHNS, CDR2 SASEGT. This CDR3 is CASSEWGSDSYEQYF. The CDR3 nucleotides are TGTGCCAGCAGTGAGTGGGGAAGCGACTCCTACGAGCAGTACTTC.

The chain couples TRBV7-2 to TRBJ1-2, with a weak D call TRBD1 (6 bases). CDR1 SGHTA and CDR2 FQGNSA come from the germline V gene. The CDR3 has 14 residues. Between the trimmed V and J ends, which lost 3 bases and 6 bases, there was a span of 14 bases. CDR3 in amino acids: CASSFRLDRNGYTF. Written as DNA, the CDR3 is TGTGCCAGCAGCTTCCGACTGGACAGAAATGGCTACACCTTC.

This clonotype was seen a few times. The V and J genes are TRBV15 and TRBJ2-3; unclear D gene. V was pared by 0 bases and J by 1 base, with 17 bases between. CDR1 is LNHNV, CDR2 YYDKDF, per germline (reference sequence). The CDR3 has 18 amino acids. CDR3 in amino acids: CATSRDNEVAGGTDTQYF. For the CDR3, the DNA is TGTGCCACCAGCAGAGATAATGAAGTAGCAGGTGGCACAGATACGCAGTATTTT.

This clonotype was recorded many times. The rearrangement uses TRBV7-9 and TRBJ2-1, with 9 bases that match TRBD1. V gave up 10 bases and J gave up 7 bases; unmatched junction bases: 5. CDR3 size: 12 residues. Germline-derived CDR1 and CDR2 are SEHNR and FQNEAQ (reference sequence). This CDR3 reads CAKGTGLNEQFF. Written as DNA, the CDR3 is TGTGCCAAAGGGACAGGGCTAAATGAGCAGTTCTTC.

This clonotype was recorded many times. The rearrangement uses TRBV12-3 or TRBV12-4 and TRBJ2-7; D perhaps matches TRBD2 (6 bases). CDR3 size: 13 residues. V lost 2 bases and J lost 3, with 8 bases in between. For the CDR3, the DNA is TGTGCCAGCAGTTTATACGGGAGCTACGAGCAGTACTTC. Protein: CASSLYGSYEQYF.

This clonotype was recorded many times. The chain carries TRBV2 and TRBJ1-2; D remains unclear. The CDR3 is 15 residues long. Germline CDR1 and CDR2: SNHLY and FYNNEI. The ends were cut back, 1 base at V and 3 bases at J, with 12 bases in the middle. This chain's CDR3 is CASSEDLGNYYGYTF. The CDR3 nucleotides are TGTGCCAGCAGTGAAGACCTAGGAAATTACTATGGCTACACCTTC.

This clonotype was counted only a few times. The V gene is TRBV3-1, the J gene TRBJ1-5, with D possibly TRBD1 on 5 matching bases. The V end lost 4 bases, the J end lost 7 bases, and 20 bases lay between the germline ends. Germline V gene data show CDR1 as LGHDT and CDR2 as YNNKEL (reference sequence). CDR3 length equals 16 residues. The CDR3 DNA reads TGTGCCAGCAGCCCTACTAGGTCCGGGGCAGGGCAGCCCCAGCATTTT. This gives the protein CASSPTRSGAGQPQHF.

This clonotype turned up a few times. For the CDR3, the DNA is TGTGCCAGCAGCCAAGCGACAGATGGGTCCACTGAAGCTTTCTTT. This sequence encodes CASSQATDGSTEAFF. V is TRBV3-1 and J is TRBJ1-1; tentative D call: TRBD1 (5 bases). CDR3 length: 15 residues. The ends were cut back, 1 base at V and 4 bases at J, with 13 bases in the middle. The V gene's germline CDR1 is LGHDT and CDR2 YNNKEL (reference sequence).

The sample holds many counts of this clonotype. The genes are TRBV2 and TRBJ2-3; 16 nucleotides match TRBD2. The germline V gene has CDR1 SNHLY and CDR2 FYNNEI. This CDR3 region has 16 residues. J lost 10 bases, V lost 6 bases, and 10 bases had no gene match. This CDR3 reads CASRGTSGRALLSQYF. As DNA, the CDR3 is TGTGCCAGCAGGGGGACTAGCGGGAGGGCCTTGTTATCGCAGTATTTT.

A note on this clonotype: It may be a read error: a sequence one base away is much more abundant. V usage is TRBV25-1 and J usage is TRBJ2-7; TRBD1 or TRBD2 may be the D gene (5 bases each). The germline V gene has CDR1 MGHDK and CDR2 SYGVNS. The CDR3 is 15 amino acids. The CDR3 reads CAGSEWDGVDYEQYF. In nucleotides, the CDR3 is TGTGCCGGCAGTGAATGGGACGGCGTAGACTACGAGCAGTACTTC.